This T cell receptor (beta chain) was retrieved from a study of T cell repertoires and HLA-DP antigens. Study-level points and caveats: The CD4+ repertoire was not split into naive and memory. Responder cells were total CD4+ cells with a HeLa antigen-presenting system.

Data came from immunoSEQ multiplex PCR; TCRdb stores just in-frame clones and leaves some out. This repertoire shows around 100,000 clones, roughly 92% found once; its top ten account for 0.25% to 0.3%. For this clone: Its antigen is unidentified. This sample includes further DNA sequences coding for the same CDR3.

The ends lost 0 bases at V and 4 bases at J; junction bases unmatched: 1. Germline values: CDR1 MNHNS, CDR2 SASEGT. The CDR3 spans 14 residues. This receptor was obtained from a woman aged 18 to 35 in good health and CMV-seronegative. What was sequenced was CD4+ T cells from PBMCs. The V and J genes are TRBV6-1 and TRBJ1-2; the match to TRBD1 covers 8 bases. In nucleotides, the CDR3 is TGTGCCAGCAGTGAAGCAACAGGGGGCTATGGCTACACCTTC. The encoded protein is CASSEATGGYGYTF.